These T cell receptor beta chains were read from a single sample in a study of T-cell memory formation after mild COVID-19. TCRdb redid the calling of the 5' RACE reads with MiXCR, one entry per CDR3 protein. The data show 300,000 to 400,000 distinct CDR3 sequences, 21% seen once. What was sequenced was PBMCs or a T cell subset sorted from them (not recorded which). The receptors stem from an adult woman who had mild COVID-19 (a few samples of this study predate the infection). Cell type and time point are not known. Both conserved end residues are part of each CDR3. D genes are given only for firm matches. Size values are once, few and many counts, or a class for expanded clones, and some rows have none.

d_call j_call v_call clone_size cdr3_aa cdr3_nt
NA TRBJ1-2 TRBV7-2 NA CASSFTQVYHTF TGTGCCAGCAGCTTTACACAGGTCTACCACACCTTC
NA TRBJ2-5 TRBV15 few CATSREDLAPRGTQYF TGTGCCACCAGCAGAGAGGATCTGGCACCCAGGGGGACCCAGTACTTC
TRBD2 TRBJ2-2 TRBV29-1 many CSVEESGTSGTGELFF TGCAGCGTTGAAGAATCCGGGACTAGCGGAACCGGGGAGCTGTTTTTT
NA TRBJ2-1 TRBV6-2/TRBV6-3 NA CASSYSTPPRNEQFF TGTGCCAGCAGTTACTCGACCCCCCCTCGGAATGAGCAGTTCTTC
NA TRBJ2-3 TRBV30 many CAWSPGGADTQYF TGTGCCTGGAGTCCCGGAGGGGCAGATACGCAGTATTTT
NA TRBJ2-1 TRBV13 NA CASSTRLSGEQFF TGTGCCAGCAGCACCCGATTGAGCGGTGAGCAGTTCTTC
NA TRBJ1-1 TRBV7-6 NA CASSLDENTEAFF TGTGCCAGCAGCTTAGACGAGAACACTGAAGCTTTCTTT
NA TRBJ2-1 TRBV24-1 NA CATSPSPYNEQFF TGTGCCACCAGTCCATCTCCTTACAATGAGCAGTTCTTC
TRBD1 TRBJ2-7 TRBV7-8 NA CASSPDRGAYEQYF TGTGCCAGCAGCCCCGACAGGGGGGCCTACGAGCAGTACTTC
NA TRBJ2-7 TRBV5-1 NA CASSDSTAIYEQYF TGCGCCAGCAGCGATAGTACAGCTATCTACGAGCAGTACTTC
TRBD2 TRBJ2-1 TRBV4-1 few CASRAGGYNEQFF TGCGCCAGCAGGGCGGGGGGCTACAATGAGCAGTTCTTC
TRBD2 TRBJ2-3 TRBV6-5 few CASSPLAGRGTDTQYF TGTGCCAGCAGTCCCTTAGCGGGAAGGGGGACAGATACGCAGTATTTT
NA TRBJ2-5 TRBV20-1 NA CSASRDFPVETQYF TGCAGTGCTAGCAGGGACTTCCCAGTAGAGACCCAGTACTTC
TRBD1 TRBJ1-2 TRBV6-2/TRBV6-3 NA CASRRTGENYGYTF TGTGCCAGCAGGCGGACAGGGGAAAACTATGGCTACACCTTC
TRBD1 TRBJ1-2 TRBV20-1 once CSARAVKQGSRIYGYTF TGCAGTGCTAGGGCGGTCAAACAGGGGTCCCGTATCTATGGCTACACCTTC
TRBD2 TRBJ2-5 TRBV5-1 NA CASSPGLVLETQYF TGCGCCAGCAGCCCCGGACTAGTTTTAGAGACCCAGTACTTC
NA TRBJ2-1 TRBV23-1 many CARERALLDEQFF TGCGCCCGCGAGCGGGCCCTTCTGGATGAGCAGTTCTTC
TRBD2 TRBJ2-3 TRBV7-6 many CASSLYPSSGESTDTQYF TGTGCCAGCAGCTTATACCCCTCGAGCGGGGAGAGCACAGATACGCAGTATTTT
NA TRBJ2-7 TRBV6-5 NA CASSWQGNSYEQYF TGTGCCAGCAGTTGGCAGGGGAACTCCTACGAGCAGTACTTC
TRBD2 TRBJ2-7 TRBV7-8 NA CASSLTRGGAGYEQYF TGTGCCAGCAGCCTCACGCGGGGGGGCGCAGGGTACGAGCAGTACTTC
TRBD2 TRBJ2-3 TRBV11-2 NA CASSRLPSGGALFPDTQYF TGTGCCAGCAGTCGACTTCCTAGCGGGGGGGCCTTGTTTCCGGATACGCAGTATTTT
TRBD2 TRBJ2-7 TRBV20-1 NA CSAGGGSYEQYF TGCAGTGCCGGCGGGGGCTCCTACGAGCAGTACTTC
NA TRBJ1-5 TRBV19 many CASSVTGTLSNQPQHF TGTGCCAGTAGCGTGACAGGAACCCTTAGCAATCAGCCCCAGCATTTT
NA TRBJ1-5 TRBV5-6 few CASSLKREPQHF TGTGCCAGCAGCTTGAAACGGGAGCCCCAGCATTTT
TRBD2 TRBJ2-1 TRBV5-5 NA CASSLVAGAFDFSGNEQFF TGTGCCAGCAGCTTGGTAGCGGGAGCTTTTGACTTCTCTGGCAATGAGCAGTTCTTC
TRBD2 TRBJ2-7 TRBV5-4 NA CASSAAGGLYEQYF TGTGCCAGCAGCGCAGCGGGGGGCCTCTACGAGCAGTACTTC
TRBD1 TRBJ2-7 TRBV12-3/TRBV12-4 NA CASRGTVYPYEQYF TGTGCCAGCAGGGGGACAGTTTACCCCTACGAGCAGTACTTC
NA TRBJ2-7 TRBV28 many CASSEGINEQYF TGTGCCAGCAGCGAGGGGATCAACGAGCAGTACTTC
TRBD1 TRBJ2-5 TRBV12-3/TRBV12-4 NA CASSFTGGQETQYF TGTGCCAGCAGTTTCACAGGGGGCCAAGAGACCCAGTACTTC
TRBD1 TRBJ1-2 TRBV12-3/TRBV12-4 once CASSPGTGSSVPLPNYGYTF TGTGCCAGCAGTCCCGGGACAGGCAGTTCCGTCCCTCTACCTAACTATGGCTACACCTTC
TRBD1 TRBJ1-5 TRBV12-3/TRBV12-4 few CASSLGQIGNQPQHF TGTGCCAGCAGTTTGGGACAGATCGGCAATCAGCCCCAGCATTTT
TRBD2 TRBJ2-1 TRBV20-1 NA CSVHGLVSYNEQFF TGCAGTGTCCATGGACTAGTCTCCTACAATGAGCAGTTCTTC
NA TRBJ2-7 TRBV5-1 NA CASSYGTVGTYEQYF TGCGCCAGCAGCTATGGAACCGTTGGGACCTACGAGCAGTACTTC